This T cell receptor beta chain was identified during a study of blood T cells in healthy people across ages. Unmatched junction bases numbered 6, after V lost 5 bases and J lost 5 bases. The CDR3 consists of 16 residues. A note on this clonotype: Its antigen remains unidentified.

Ranging in age from roughly 6 to 95, the donors were healthy Caucasian individuals from Russia. RNA extraction gave at least 6 micrograms of total RNA per sample. A sample-barcoded 5' primer and a J-beta primer mix were used in a second PCR of about 6 to 11 cycles. Through a template-switch adaptor with 12 random nucleotides, each cDNA molecule received a tag. TCRdb re-called the 5' RACE reads with MiXCR, one entry per CDR3 protein. In the table there are about 1,600,000 distinct CDR3 sequences, about 40% of which are singletons. Study-level findings and limits: A strong correlation was found between TCR beta diversity and the percentage of naive T cells.

This receptor was taken from a woman between 18 and 29 years old in good health. The sequenced sample consisted of blood. The chain has TRBV12-3 or TRBV12-4 and TRBJ2-2; 12 bases are shared with TRBD1. For the CDR3, the DNA is TGTGCCAGCAGTACGGGACAGGGGGCGAGGACCGGGGAGCTGTTTTTT. Translation: CASSTGQGARTGELFF.